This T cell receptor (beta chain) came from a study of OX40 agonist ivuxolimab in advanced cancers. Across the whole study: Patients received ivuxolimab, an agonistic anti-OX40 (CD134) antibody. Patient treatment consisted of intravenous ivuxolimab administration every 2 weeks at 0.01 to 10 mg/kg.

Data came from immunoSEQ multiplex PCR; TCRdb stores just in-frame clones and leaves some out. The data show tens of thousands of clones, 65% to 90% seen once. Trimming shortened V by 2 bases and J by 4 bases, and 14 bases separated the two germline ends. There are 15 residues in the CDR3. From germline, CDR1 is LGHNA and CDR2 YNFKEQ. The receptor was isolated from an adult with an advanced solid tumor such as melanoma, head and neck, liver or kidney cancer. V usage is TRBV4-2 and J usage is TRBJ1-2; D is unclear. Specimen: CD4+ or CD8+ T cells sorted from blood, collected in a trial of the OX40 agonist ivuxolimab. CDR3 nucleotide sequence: TGTGCCAGCAGCCAACTTTGGTCCCTTATCTATGGCTACACCTTC. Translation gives CASSQLWSLIYGYTF.